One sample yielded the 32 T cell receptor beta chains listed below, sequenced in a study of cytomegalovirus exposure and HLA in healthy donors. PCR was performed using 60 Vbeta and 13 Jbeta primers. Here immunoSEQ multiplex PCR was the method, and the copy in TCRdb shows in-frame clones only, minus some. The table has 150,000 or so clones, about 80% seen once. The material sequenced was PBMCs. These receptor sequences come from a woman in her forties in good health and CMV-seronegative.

CDR3 in amino acids: CASSLSGTANTEAFF. Written as DNA, the CDR3 is TGCGCCAGCAGCTTGTCTGGGACAGCGAACACTGAAGCTTTCTTT. This chain uses TRBV5-1 with TRBJ1-1; 7 bases fit TRBD1. Germline assignment: CDR1 SGHRS and CDR2 YFSETQ. J gave up 1 base and V 1 base, and 4 bases lay outside the gene matches. This CDR3 is 15 amino acids long.

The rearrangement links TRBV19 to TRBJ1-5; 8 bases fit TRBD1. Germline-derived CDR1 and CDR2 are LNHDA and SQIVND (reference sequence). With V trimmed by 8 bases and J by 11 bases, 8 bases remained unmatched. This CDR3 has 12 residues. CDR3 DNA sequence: TGTGCCAGTGGACAGGGCCTCCCTACCCAGCATTTT. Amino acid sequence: CASGQGLPTQHF.

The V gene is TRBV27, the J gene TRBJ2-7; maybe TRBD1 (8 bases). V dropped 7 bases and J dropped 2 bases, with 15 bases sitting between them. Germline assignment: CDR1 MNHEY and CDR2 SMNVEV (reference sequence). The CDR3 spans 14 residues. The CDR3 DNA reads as TGTGCCAGCACTCACAGGGGGGGGGCCTACGAGCAGTACTTC. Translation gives CASTHRGGAYEQYF.

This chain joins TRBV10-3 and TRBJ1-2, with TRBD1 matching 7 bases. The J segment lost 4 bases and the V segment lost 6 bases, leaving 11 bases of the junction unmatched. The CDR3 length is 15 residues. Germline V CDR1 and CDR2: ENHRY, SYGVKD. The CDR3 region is CAISPEPQGGYGYTF. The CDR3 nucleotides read TGTGCCATCAGCCCCGAACCCCAGGGGGGCTATGGCTACACCTTC.

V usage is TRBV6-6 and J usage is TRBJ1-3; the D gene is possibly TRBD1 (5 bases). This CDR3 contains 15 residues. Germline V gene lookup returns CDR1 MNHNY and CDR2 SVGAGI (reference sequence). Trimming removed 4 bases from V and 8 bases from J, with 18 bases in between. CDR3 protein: CASSWSSQGLDTIYF. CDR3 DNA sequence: TGTGCCAGCAGTTGGTCCTCCCAGGGCCTAGACACCATATATTTT.

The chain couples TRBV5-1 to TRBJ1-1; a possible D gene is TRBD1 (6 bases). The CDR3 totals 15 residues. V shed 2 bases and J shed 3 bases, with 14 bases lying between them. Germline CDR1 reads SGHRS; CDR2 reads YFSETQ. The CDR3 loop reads CASSFTGSVDTEAFF. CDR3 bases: TGCGCCAGCAGCTTTACAGGGTCGGTGGACACTGAAGCTTTCTTT.

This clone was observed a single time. As DNA, the CDR3 is TGTGCCAGCAGTGAAAGTCTAGCGGCGTACCAAGAGACCCAGTACTTC. Translation gives CASSESLAAYQETQYF. V gene TRBV6-1 combines with J gene TRBJ2-5; 7 bases fit TRBD2. The trim removed 2 bases at V and 0 bases at J, leaving 6 bases unmatched. This CDR3 contains 16 residues. CDR1 is MNHNS and CDR2 is SASEGT in the germline V gene.

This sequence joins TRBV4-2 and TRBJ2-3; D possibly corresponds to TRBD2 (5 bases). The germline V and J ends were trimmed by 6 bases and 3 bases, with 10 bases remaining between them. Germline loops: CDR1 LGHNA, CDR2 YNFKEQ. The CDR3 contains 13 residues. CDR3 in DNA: TGTGCCAGCAGTTGGGCGGGTACAGATACGCAGTATTTT. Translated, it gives CASSWAGTDTQYF.

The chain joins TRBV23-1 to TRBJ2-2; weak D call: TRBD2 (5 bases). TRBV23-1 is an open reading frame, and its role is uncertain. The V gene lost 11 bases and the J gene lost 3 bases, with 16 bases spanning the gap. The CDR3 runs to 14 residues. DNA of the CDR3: TGCGCCGTACCCCCGGGATCAGACACCGGGGAGCTGTTTTTT. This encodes CAVPPGSDTGELFF.

CDR3 DNA sequence: TGTGCCAGCAGTTCGCCCGGAGTGAACACCGGGGAGCTGTTTTTT. Its translation is CASSSPGVNTGELFF. The V call is TRBV28, the J call TRBJ2-2; D gene ambiguous. Trimming shortened V by 4 bases and J by 1 base, and 10 bases separated the two germline ends. The germline gives CDR1 MDHEN, CDR2 SYDVKM. The CDR3 has 15 amino acids.

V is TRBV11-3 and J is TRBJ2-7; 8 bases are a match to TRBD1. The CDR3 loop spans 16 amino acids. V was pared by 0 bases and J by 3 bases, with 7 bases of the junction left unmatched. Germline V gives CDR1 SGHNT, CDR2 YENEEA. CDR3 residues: CASSLDLTGQVYEQYF. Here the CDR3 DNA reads TGTGCCAGCAGCTTAGATCTTACGGGACAGGTCTACGAGCAGTACTTC.

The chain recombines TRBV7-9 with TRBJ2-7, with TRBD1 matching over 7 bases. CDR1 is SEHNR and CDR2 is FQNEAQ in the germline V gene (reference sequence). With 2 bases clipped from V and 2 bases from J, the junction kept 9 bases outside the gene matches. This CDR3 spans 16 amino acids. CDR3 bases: TGTGCCAGCAGCTTATCGAGGCTCGGGACAGCCTACGAGCAGTACTTC. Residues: CASSLSRLGTAYEQYF.

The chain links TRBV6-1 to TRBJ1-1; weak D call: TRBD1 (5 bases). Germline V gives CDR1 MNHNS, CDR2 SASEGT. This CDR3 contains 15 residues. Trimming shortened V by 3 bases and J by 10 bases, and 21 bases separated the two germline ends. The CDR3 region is CASSDDGGSTGPAFF. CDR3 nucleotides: TGTGCCAGCAGTGACGACGGGGGAAGTACAGGTCCAGCTTTCTTT.

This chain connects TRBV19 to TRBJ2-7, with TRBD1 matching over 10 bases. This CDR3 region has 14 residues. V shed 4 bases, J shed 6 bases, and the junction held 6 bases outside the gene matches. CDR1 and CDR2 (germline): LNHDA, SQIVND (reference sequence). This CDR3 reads CASSTGQGGFEQYF. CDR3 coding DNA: TGTGCCAGTAGTACAGGACAGGGGGGCTTCGAGCAGTACTTC.

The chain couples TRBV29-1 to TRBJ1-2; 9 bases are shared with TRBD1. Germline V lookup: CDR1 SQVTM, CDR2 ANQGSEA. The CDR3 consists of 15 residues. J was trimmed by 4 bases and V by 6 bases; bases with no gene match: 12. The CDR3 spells CSVAPGTGLLYGYTF. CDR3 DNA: TGCAGCGTAGCTCCCGGGACAGGGCTGCTCTATGGCTACACCTTC.

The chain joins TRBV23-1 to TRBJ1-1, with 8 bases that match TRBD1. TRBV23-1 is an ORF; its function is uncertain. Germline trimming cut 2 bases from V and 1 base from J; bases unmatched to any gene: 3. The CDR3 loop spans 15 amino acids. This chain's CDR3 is CASSQAQGGNTEAFF. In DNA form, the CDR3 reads TGCGCCAGCAGTCAAGCACAGGGGGGGAACACTGAAGCTTTCTTT.

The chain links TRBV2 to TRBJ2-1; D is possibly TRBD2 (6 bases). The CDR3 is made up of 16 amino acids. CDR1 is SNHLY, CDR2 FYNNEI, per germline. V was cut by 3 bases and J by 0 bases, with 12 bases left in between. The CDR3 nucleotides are TGTGCCAGCAGTGAGTCGGGGGTAAGCTCCTACAATGAGCAGTTCTTC. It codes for CASSESGVSSYNEQFF. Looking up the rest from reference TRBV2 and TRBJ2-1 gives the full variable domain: EPEVTQTPSHQVTQMGQEVILRCVPISNHLYFYWYRQILGQKVEFLVSFYNNEISEKSEIFDDQFSVERPDGSNFTLKIRSTKLEDSAMYFCASSESGVSSYNEQFFGPGTRLTVL.

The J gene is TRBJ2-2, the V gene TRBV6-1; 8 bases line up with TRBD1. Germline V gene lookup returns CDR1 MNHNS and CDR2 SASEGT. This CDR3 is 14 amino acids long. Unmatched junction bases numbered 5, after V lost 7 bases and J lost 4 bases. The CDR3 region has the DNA TGTGCCAGCATTCAGGGGGCTAGCACCGGGGAGCTGTTTTTT. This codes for CASIQGASTGELFF.

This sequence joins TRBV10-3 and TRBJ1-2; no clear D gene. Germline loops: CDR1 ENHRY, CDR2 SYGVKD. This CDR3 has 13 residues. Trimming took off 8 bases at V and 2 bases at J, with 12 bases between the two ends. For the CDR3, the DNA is TGTGCCATCTCTGCGGACTCCAACTATGGCTACACCTTC. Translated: CAISADSNYGYTF.

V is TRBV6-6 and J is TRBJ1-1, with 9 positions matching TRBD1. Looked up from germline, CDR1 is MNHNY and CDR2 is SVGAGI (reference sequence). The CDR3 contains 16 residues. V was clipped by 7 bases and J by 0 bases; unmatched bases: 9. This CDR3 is CASIHGGQGMNTEAFF. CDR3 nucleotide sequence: TGTGCCAGCATTCATGGGGGACAGGGAATGAACACTGAAGCTTTCTTT.

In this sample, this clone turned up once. This CDR3 reads CASSLSRGQGSYGYTF. The CDR3 DNA reads TGCGCCAGCAGCTTGTCAAGGGGGCAAGGGAGCTATGGCTACACCTTC. The V and J genes are TRBV5-1 and TRBJ1-2, with 7 nucleotides matching TRBD1. The germline gives CDR1 SGHRS, CDR2 YFSETQ. Trimming took 1 base from V and 4 from J; bases not matched to a gene: 10. The CDR3 totals 16 residues.

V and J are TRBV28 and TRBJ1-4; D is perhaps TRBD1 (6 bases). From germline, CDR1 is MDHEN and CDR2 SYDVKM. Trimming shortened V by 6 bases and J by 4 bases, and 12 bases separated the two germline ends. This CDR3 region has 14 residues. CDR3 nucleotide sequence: TGTGCCAGCAGCCCGGGACATCTTAATGAAAAACTGTTTTTT. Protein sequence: CASSPGHLNEKLFF.

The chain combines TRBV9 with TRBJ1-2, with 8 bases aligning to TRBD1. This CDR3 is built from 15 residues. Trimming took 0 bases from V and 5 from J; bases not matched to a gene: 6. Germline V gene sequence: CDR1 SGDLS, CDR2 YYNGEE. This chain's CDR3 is CASSVVRDRGYGYTF. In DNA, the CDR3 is TGTGCCAGCAGCGTAGTACGCGACAGGGGATATGGCTACACCTTC. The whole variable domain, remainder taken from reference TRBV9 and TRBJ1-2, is DSGVTQTPKHLITATGQRVTLRCSPRSGDLSVYWYQQSLDQGLQFLIQYYNGEERAKGNILERFSAQQFPDLHSELNLSSLELGDSALYFCASSVVRDRGYGYTFGSGTRLTVV.

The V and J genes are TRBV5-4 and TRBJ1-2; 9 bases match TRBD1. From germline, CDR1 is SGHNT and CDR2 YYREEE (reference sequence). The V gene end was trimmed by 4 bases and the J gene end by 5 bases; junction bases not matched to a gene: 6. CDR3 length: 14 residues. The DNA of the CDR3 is TGTGCCAGCAGCCTGCCGGGACAGGGTTATGGCTACACCTTC. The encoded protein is CASSLPGQGYGYTF.

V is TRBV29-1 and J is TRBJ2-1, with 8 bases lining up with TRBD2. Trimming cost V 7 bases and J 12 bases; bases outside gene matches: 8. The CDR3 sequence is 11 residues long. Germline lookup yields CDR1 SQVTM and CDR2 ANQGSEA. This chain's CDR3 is CSASTSARQFF. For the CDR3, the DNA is TGCAGCGCCTCGACTAGCGCTCGGCAGTTCTTC.

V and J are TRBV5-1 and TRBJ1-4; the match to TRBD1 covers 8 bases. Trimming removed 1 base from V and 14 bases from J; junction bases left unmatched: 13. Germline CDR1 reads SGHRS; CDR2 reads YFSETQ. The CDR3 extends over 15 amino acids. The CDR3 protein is CASSLLETGVRGLFF. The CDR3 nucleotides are TGCGCCAGCAGCTTGTTAGAGACAGGGGTTCGAGGTCTGTTTTTT.

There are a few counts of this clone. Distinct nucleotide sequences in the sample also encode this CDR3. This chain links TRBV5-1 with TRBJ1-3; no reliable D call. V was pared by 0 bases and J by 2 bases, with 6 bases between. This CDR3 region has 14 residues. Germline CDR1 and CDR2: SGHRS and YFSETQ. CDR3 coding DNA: TGCGCCAGCAGCTTGGCGGGGACTGGAAACACCATATATTTT. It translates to CASSLAGTGNTIYF.

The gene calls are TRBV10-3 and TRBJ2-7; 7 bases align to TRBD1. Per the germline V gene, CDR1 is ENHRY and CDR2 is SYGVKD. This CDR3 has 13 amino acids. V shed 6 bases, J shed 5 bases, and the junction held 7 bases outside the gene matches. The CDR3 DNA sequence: TGTGCCATCAGCTGGGACAGCCCCAACGAGCAGTACTTC. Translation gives CAISWDSPNEQYF.

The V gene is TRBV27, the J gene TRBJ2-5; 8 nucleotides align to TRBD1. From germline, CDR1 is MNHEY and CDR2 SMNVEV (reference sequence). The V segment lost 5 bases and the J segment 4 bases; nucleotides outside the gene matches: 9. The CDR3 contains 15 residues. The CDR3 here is CASSIGTGPRETQYF. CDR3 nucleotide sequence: TGTGCCAGCAGTATAGGGACAGGCCCACGAGAGACCCAGTACTTC.

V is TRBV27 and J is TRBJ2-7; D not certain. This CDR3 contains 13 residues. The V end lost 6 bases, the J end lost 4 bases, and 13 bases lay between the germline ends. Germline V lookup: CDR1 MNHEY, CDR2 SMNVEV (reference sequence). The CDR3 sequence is CASRGTRVYEQYF. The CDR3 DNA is TGTGCCAGCAGGGGTACACGGGTGTACGAGCAGTACTTC.

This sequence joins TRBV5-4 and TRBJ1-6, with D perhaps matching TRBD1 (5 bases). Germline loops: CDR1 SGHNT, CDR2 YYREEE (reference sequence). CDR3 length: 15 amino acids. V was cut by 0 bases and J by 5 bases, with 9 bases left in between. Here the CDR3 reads CASSLAGNHNSPLHF. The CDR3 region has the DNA TGTGCCAGCAGCTTGGCAGGGAATCATAATTCACCCCTCCACTTT.

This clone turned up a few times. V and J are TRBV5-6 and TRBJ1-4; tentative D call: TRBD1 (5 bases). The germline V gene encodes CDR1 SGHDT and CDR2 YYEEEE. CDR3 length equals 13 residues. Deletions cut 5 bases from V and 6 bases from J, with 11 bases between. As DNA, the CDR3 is TGTGCCAGCAGAGGGGAACACGATGAAAAACTGTTTTTT. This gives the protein CASRGEHDEKLFF.